The present T cell receptor beta chain was sequenced within a study of T cells in Graves' hyperthyroidism and ophthalmopathy. Study summary: Blood was drawn when the patient was first diagnosed and still untreated. Findings and caveats of the study: Blood also carried most thyroid clonotypes expanded above 0.001.

Stability of Graves' hyperthyroidism was defined as absent ophthalmopathy progression within 18 months. Fresh 10 ml peripheral blood yielded PBMCs. With regard to this clonotype: Its antigen remains unknown.

Trimming removed 8 bases at V and 5 bases at J, with 13 bases between. The CDR3 runs to 13 residues. Per the germline V gene, CDR1 is MNHEY and CDR2 is SVGEGT. The investigators amplified TCR beta CDR3 regions from RNA transcripts. Researchers ran a first-round RT-PCR on the TCR CDR3 using the HTBI primer set. TCRdb itself ran the multiplex PCR reads through MiXCR, one entry per CDR3 protein. There are about 700,000 distinct CDR3 sequences in the sample; 11% to 15% occur only once, and roughly 10% lies in the top ten. Sequencing input: blood. The clonotype originates from a woman between 18 and 29 years old with Graves' hyperthyroidism. The rearrangement links TRBV6-2 or TRBV6-3 to TRBJ2-1; D unclear. CDR3 loop: CASVDEAHNEQFF. As DNA, the CDR3 is TGTGCCAGCGTCGACGAGGCCCACAATGAGCAGTTCTTC.